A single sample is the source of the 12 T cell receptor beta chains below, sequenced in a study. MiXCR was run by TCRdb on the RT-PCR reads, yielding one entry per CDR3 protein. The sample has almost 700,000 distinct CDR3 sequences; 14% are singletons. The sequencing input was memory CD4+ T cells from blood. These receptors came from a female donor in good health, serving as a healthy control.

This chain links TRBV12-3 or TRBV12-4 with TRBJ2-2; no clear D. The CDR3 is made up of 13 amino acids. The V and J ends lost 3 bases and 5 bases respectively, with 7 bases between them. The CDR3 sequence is CASSLLVTGELFF. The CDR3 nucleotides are TGTGCCAGCAGTTTGCTTGTGACCGGGGAGCTGTTTTTT.

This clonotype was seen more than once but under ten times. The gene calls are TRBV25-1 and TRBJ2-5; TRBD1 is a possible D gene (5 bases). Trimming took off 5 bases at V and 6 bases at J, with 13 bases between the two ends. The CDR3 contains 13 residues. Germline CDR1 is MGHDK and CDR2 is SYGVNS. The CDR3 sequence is CASSNGAGKTQYF. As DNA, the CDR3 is TGTGCCAGCAGTAATGGGGCAGGGAAGACCCAGTACTTC. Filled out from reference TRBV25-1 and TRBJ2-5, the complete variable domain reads EADIYQTPRYLVIGTGKKITLECSQTMGHDKMYWYQQDPGMELHLIHYSYGVNSTEKGDLSSESTVSRIRTEHFPLTLESARPSHTSQYLCASSNGAGKTQYFGPGTRLLVL.

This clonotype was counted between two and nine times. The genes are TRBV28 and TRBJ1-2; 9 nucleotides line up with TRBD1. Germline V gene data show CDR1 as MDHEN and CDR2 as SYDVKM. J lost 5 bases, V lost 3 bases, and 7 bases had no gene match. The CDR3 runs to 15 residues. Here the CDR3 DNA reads TGTGCCAGCAGTTTGTCCCGACAGGGGGGGTATGGCTACACCTTC. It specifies CASSLSRQGGYGYTF.

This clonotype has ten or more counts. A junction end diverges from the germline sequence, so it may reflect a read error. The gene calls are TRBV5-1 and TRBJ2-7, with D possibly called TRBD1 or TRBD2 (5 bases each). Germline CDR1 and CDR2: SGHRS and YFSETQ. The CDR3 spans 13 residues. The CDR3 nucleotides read TGTGCCAGCAGCTTGGGACCCACCTACGAGCAGTACTTC. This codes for CASSLGPTYEQYF.

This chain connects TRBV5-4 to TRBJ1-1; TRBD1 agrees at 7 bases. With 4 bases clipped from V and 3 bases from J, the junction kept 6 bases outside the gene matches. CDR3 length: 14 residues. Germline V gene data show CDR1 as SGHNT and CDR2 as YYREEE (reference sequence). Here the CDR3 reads CASSPGGTDTEAFF. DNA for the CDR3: TGTGCCAGCAGCCCCGGCGGGACAGACACTGAAGCTTTCTTT.

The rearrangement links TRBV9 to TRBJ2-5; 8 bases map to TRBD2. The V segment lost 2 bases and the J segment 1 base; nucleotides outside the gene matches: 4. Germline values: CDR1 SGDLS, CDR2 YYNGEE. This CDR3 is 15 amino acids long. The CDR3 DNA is TGTGCCAGCAGCGTGACTAGCGTATCCCAAGAGACCCAGTACTTC. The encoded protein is CASSVTSVSQETQYF.

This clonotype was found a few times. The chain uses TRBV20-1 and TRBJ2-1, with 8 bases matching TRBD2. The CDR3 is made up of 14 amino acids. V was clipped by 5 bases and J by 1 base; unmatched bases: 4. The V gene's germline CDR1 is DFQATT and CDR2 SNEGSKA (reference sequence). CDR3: CSARAGVSYNEQFF. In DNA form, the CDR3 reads TGCAGTGCTCGAGCGGGGGTGTCCTACAATGAGCAGTTCTTC.

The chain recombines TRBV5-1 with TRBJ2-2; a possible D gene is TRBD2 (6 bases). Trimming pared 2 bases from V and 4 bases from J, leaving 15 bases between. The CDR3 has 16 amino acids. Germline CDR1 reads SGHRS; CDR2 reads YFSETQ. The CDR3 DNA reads TGCGCCAGCAGCTTAAGGGACGGCGGGGCCACCGGGGAGCTGTTTTTT. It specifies CASSLRDGGATGELFF.

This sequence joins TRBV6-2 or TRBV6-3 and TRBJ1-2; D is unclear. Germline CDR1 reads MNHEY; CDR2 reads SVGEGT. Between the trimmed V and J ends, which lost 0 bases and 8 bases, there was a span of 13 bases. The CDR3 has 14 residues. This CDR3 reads CASSYSRALGGYTF. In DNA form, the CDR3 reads TGTGCCAGCAGTTACTCGAGAGCGTTAGGGGGCTACACCTTC.

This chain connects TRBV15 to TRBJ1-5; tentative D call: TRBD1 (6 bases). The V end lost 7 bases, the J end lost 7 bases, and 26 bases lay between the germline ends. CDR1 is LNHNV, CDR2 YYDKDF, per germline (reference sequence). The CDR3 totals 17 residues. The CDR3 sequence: CATMAPGTQPGGQPQHF. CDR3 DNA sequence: TGTGCCACCATGGCACCAGGGACACAACCCGGGGGGCAGCCCCAGCATTTT.

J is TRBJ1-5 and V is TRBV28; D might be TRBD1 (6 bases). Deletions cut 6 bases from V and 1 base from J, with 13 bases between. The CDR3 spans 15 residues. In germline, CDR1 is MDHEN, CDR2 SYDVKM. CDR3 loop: CASRMQGYSNQPQHF. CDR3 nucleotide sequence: TGTGCCAGCAGGATGCAGGGGTACAGCAATCAGCCCCAGCATTTT.

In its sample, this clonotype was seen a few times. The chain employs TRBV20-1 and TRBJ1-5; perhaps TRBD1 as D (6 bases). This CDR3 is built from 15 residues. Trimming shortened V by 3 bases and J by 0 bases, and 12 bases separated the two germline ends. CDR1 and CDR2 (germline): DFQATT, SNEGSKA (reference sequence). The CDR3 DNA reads TGCAGTGCTAGGGGGACAAAGTATAGCAATCAGCCCCAGCATTTT. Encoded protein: CSARGTKYSNQPQHF.